This TCR beta chain was found in a study of T cell responses to AZD1222 COVID-19 vaccine. The table came from immunoSEQ multiplex PCR; TCRdb's copy has only in-frame clones and leaves some out. The sample lists roughly 120,000 clones; approximately 90% were seen once. This CDR3 is built from 15 residues. Germline V gene lookup returns CDR1 MNHEY and CDR2 SVGEGT. Trimming took 7 bases from V and 7 from J, leaving 17 bases between them. Study-level results: Reports indicate that nearly half of spike-specific TCRs are directed at unmutated variant regions. Vaccine-associated CD4 TCRs ranged over spike, dominating at 160-218 and 743-854. Most donors were white British and more were female, and clonal diversity was possibly underestimated.

This clone was detected only once. As yet, its antigen is unknown. The TCR sequence derives from an adult who received the AZD1222 COVID-19 vaccine. The sample in question was peripheral blood, obtained 28 days after the second AZD1222 dose. This chain links TRBV6-2 or TRBV6-3 with TRBJ1-6; the D is unclear. CDR3 in DNA: TGTGCCAGCACCCCGGTGGTCAGGCGAAATTCACCCCTCCACTTT. Encoded protein: CASTPVVRRNSPLHF.